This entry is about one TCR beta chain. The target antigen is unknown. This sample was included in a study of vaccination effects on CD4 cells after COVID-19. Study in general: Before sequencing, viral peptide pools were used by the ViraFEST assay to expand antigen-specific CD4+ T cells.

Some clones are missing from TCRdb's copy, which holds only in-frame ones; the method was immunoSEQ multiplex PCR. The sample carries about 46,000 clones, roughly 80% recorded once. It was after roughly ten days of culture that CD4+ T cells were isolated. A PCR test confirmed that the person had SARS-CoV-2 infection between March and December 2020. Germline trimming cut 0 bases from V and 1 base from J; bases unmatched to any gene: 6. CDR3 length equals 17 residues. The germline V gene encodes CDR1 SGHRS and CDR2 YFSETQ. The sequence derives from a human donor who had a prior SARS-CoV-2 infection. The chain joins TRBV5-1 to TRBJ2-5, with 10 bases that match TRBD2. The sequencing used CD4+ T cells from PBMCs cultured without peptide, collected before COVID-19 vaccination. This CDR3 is CASSLASSGGTQETQYF. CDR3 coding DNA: TGCGCCAGCAGCTTGGCGTCTAGCGGGGGAACCCAAGAGACCCAGTACTTC.